Following are 12 T cell receptor beta chains from one sample sequenced in a study of T-cell memory formation after mild COVID-19. TCRdb re-analysed the 5' RACE reads in MiXCR, keeping a single row per CDR3 protein. The repertoire consists of approximately 300,000 distinct CDR3 sequences, with approximately 15% occurring once and the leading ten covering approximately 20%. The sequenced sample was PBMCs or a T cell subset sorted from them (not recorded which). These receptors were taken from a man aged 18 to 35 who had mild COVID-19 (a few samples of this study predate the infection). Cell type and time point are not known.

The sample holds one count of this clonotype. This chain connects TRBV7-8 to TRBJ2-5, with D uncertain. Germline CDR1 and CDR2: SGHVS and FQNEAQ. This CDR3 spans 14 amino acids. The V and J ends lost 5 bases and 5 bases respectively, with 15 bases between them. For the CDR3, the DNA is TGTGCCAGCAGCCGACAAGAAGGAAGGGAGACCCAGTACTTC. Residues: CASSRQEGRETQYF.

J is TRBJ2-1 and V is TRBV5-1; D unclear. CDR3 length equals 14 residues. Per the germline V gene, CDR1 is SGHRS and CDR2 is YFSETQ. Deletions cut 4 bases from V and 4 bases from J, with 12 bases between. The CDR3, as DNA: TGCGCCAGCAGCCTGACAATCACGTACAATGAGCAGTTCTTC. It is translated as CASSLTITYNEQFF. The full variable domain, with the rest looked up from reference TRBV5-1 and TRBJ2-1, is KAGVTQTPRYLIKTRGQQVTLSCSPISGHRSVSWYQQTPGQGLQFLFEYFSETQRNKGNFPGRFSGRQFSNSRSEMNVSTLELGDSALYLCASSLTITYNEQFFGPGTRLTVL.

This clonotype occurred many times. This sequence joins TRBV5-1 and TRBJ1-5; D not certain. The germline V gene has CDR1 SGHRS and CDR2 YFSETQ. This CDR3 region has 13 residues. The V and J ends lost 0 bases and 3 bases respectively, with 4 bases between them. CDR3 coding DNA: TGCGCCAGCAGCTTGGAACCCAATCAGCCCCAGCATTTT. Amino acids: CASSLEPNQPQHF.

A few counts support this clonotype. The V gene is TRBV4-2, the J gene TRBJ2-2; D is possibly TRBD2 (5 bases). The CDR3 length is 14 residues. V lost 4 bases, J lost 8 bases, and 14 bases lay in between. Germline V CDR1 and CDR2: LGHNA, YNFKEQ. CDR3 protein: CASSPSTLAGELFF. CDR3 bases: TGTGCCAGCAGCCCCTCCACCCTAGCAGGGGAGCTGTTTTTT.

The table lists this clonotype with a few counts. The chain is built from TRBV6-5 and TRBJ2-5; tentative D call: TRBD1 (5 bases). V was trimmed by 3 bases and J by 2 bases, leaving 7 bases between them. The CDR3 covers 13 residues. Per germline, CDR1 MNHEY and CDR2 SVGAGI. CDR3 nucleotides: TGTGCCAGCAGTTATGGGGCACAAGAGACCCAGTACTTC. This translates into CASSYGAQETQYF.

This clonotype was seen repeatedly, ten times or more. The chain uses TRBV7-2 and TRBJ2-1; 15 positions agree with TRBD2. After removal of 6 bases from V and 10 bases from J, the junction contained 4 bases not matched to a gene. The CDR3 has 14 residues. CDR1 is SGHTA and CDR2 is FQGNSA in the germline V gene. This CDR3 reads CASRGLAGGWEQFF. In DNA, the CDR3 is TGTGCCAGCAGGGGACTAGCGGGGGGCTGGGAGCAGTTCTTC.

The chain has TRBV4-1 and TRBJ1-6, with D unclear. CDR1 MGHRA and CDR2 YSYEKL come from the germline V gene. The CDR3 sequence is 18 residues long. The germline V and J ends were trimmed by 4 bases and 6 bases, with 22 bases remaining between them. CDR3: CASSRDGWWGLFNSPLHF. CDR3 DNA sequence: TGCGCCAGCAGCCGCGACGGTTGGTGGGGTCTGTTTAATTCACCCCTCCACTTT.

The chain combines TRBV28 with TRBJ1-6, with 8 bases fitting TRBD1. V lost 6 bases to trimming and J lost 4 bases; unmatched junction nucleotides: 8. Germline CDR1 MDHEN, CDR2 SYDVKM. The CDR3 consists of 16 residues. CDR3 nucleotides: TGTGCCAGCAGGACGACAGGGGAGCCGTATAATTCACCCCTCCACTTT. This encodes CASRTTGEPYNSPLHF.

The CDR3 loop reads CASSFGTGGFNEQFF. CDR3 in DNA: TGCGCCAGCAGCTTCGGGACAGGGGGCTTCAATGAGCAGTTCTTC. The chain recombines TRBV5-1 with TRBJ2-1, with 12 bases identical to TRBD1. Germline assignment: CDR1 SGHRS and CDR2 YFSETQ. The CDR3 loop spans 15 amino acids. The junction had 3 bases not matched to a gene; V was cut back by 2 bases and J by 6 bases. The full variable domain, its missing parts supplied by reference TRBV5-1 and TRBJ2-1, is KAGVTQTPRYLIKTRGQQVTLSCSPISGHRSVSWYQQTPGQGLQFLFEYFSETQRNKGNFPGRFSGRQFSNSRSEMNVSTLELGDSALYLCASSFGTGGFNEQFFGPGTRLTVL.

The genes are TRBV5-5 and TRBJ2-1, with 11 nucleotides matching TRBD2. The length of the CDR3 is 15 residues. CDR1 is SGHKS and CDR2 is YYEKEE in the germline V gene (reference sequence). The V segment lost 1 base and the J segment 8 bases; nucleotides outside the gene matches: 5. The CDR3 reads CASSLLAGGGDEQFF. CDR3 nucleotides: TGTGCCAGCAGCTTGCTAGCGGGGGGTGGAGATGAGCAGTTCTTC.

The chain is built from TRBV28 and TRBJ2-7, with D maybe TRBD1 (5 bases). The CDR3 covers 15 residues. Germline V lookup: CDR1 MDHEN, CDR2 SYDVKM. Trimming took 4 bases from V and 5 from J, leaving 18 bases between them. Here the CDR3 DNA reads TGTGCCAGCAGTTCACCTCGCCAGGGCCGGAACGAGCAGTACGTC. Translated: CASSSPRQGRNEQYV.

This clonotype was counted between two and nine times. The chain joins TRBV7-2 to TRBJ1-5; 7 positions match TRBD1. V was pared by 1 base and J by 4 bases, with 4 bases of the junction left unmatched. Germline values: CDR1 SGHTA, CDR2 FQGNSA. The CDR3 is 15 amino acids. The CDR3 loop is CASSLGTGMNQPQHF. DNA for the CDR3: TGTGCCAGCAGCTTAGGGACAGGCATGAATCAGCCCCAGCATTTT.